The rows below give T cell receptor beta chains drawn from one sample of a study of quantifying T cell responses using KT2 cells. Using its own MiXCR run on the UMI-ligation and nested PCR reads, TCRdb lists one record per CDR3 protein. The table has tens of thousands of distinct CDR3 sequences, 7.3% seen once. Sample: PBMCs spiked with cells of the T cell clone KT2. The receptor set was obtained from a human donor. CDR3s include the opening cysteine and the closing phenylalanine or tryptophan. D genes are given only for firm matches. Some rows mark clone size as missing; the rest say once, few, many or name a class of expanded clone.

V	D	size	J	DNA	CDR3
TRBV20-1	TRBD2	.	TRBJ2-1	TGCAGTGCTAGCAATAGCGGGATTGGGGCGTACAATGAGCAGTTCTTC	CSASNSGIGAYNEQFF
TRBV29-1	.	.	TRBJ2-3	TGCAGCGGGGGGATCACAGATACGCAGTATTTT	CSGGITDTQYF
TRBV7-2	.	many	TRBJ2-5	TGTGCCAGCAGCTCGTACTTCATAGGGGAGACCCAGTACTTC	CASSSYFIGETQYF
TRBV25-1	TRBD1	many	TRBJ1-1	TGTGCCAGCAGTGGGGACAGGCGGAGTAACACTGAAGCTTTCTTT	CASSGDRRSNTEAFF
TRBV7-2	.	many	TRBJ1-2	TGTGCCAGCAGCCCACCCCCGGTTGGCTATGGCTACACCTTC	CASSPPPVGYGYTF
TRBV2	TRBD2	.	TRBJ2-3	TGTGCCAGCAGCCCCGGGACTAGCGGTACAGATACGCAGTATTTT	CASSPGTSGTDTQYF
TRBV7-9	.	many	TRBJ2-7	TGTGCCAGCAGCTTAGCCACGAAGAGCGAGCAGTACTTC	CASSLATKSEQYF
TRBV10-3	TRBD1	many	TRBJ1-4	TGTGCCATCAGTCCGGGACAGGGAAATCCAACTAATGAAAAACTGTTTTTT	CAISPGQGNPTNEKLFF
TRBV20-1	.	many	TRBJ2-7	TGCAGTGCTAGAGCGGGACAATCCTACGAGCAGTACTTC	CSARAGQSYEQYF
TRBV29-1	TRBD1	many	TRBJ2-1	TGCAGCGTTGGACAGGGTAAGGTCAATGAGCAGTTCTTC	CSVGQGKVNEQFF
TRBV6-1	.	.	TRBJ2-5	TGTGCCAGCAGCCGGAGTCAAGAGACCCAGTACTTC	CASSRSQETQYF
TRBV6-5	TRBD1	many	TRBJ1-2	TGTGCCAGCAGTTACCCGATTAGACAGGGGACCTATGGCTACACCTTC	CASSYPIRQGTYGYTF
TRBV12-3/TRBV12-4	.	many	TRBJ1-1	TGTGCCAGCACCCCGGGGGGAAGAAACACTGAAGCTTTCTTT	CASTPGGRNTEAFF
TRBV10-2	TRBD2	.	TRBJ2-1	TGCGCCAGCAGGTCCCTAGGGAGGGGCGATGAGCAGTTCTTC	CASRSLGRGDEQFF
TRBV20-1	TRBD2	few	TRBJ2-3	TGCAGTGCTTATACTATTGGACTAGCGGGGGCCACAGATACGCAGTATTTT	CSAYTIGLAGATDTQYF
TRBV6-5	.	.	TRBJ2-1	TGTGCCAGCAGTTACGCGGCTTATGGTAGAAGGGGGAGCGTTAGGATCTTC	CASSYAAYGRRGSVRIF
TRBV19	.	few	TRBJ2-2	TGTGCCAGTAGTATAGATGTGGAGCCCGGGGAGCTGTTTTTT	CASSIDVEPGELFF
TRBV11-3	.	many	TRBJ2-7	TGTGCCAGCAGCTTATTCGAGGGAGCGCTCGAGCAGTACTTC	CASSLFEGALEQYF
TRBV11-2	.	few	TRBJ2-2	TGTGCCAGCAGCTCCAGGGTCCCGAACACCGGGGAGCTGTTTTTT	CASSSRVPNTGELFF
TRBV29-1	.	many	TRBJ2-3	TGCAGCTCCGTTGGGGGGAGCACAGATACGCAGTATTTT	CSSVGGSTDTQYF
TRBV5-1	.	many	TRBJ1-1	TGCGCCAGCAGCCCAACAGGGACGAACACTGAAGCTTTCTTT	CASSPTGTNTEAFF
TRBV2	TRBD1	many	TRBJ1-2	TGTGCCAGCAGGGAATTGACAGGGGATGGCTACACCTTC	CASRELTGDGYTF
TRBV11-2	.	many	TRBJ1-1	TGTGCCAGCAGCTTAACAGGGAGGAGGACTGAAGCTTTCTTT	CASSLTGRRTEAFF
TRBV20-1	TRBD1	few	TRBJ1-2	TGCAGTGCTAGAGTGGCAGGGGGGGGCTATGGCTACACCTTC	CSARVAGGGYGYTF
TRBV5-5	TRBD1	many	TRBJ1-1	TGTGCCAGCAGCTACTTGGGGGACAGTTACAATATCCACACTGAAGCTTTCTTT	CASSYLGDSYNIHTEAFF
TRBV20-1	TRBD2	.	TRBJ2-5	TGCAGTGCTAGATTCCCTAGCGGGAGCGGGGAGACCCAGTACTTC	CSARFPSGSGETQYF
TRBV19	.	many	TRBJ1-5	TGTGCCAGTAGTCCCCGGGCAGGGACGGAGCCCCAGCATTTT	CASSPRAGTEPQHF
TRBV7-3	.	many	TRBJ1-1	TGTGCCAGCAGCCCCTATCTGAACACTGAAGCTTTCTTT	CASSPYLNTEAFF
TRBV6-5	.	many	TRBJ2-6	TGTGCCAGCACCCACAATCGTGCCTCTGGGGCCAACGTCCTGACTTTC	CASTHNRASGANVLTF
TRBV6-5	TRBD2	.	TRBJ2-7	TGTGCCAGCAGAAGGACTAGCGACTCTGGAGAGCAGTACTTC	CASRRTSDSGEQYF
TRBV6-5	TRBD1	many	TRBJ1-2	TGTGCCAGCAGCCGGGGACAGCCGTGGGGCTACACCTTC	CASSRGQPWGYTF
TRBV6-4	TRBD1	many	TRBJ1-6	TGTGCCAGCTCTGAGACAGGGGTCAATTCACCCCTCCACTTT	CASSETGVNSPLHF
TRBV14	.	.	TRBJ2-1	TGTGCCAGCAGCCAAGATATCAGGGGAGGTGAGCAGTTCTTC	CASSQDIRGGEQFF
TRBV12-3/TRBV12-4	.	many	TRBJ1-6	TGTGCCAGCCAAGGCAGTTCACCCCTCCACTTT	CASQGSSPLHF
TRBV2	.	.	TRBJ2-3	TGTGCCAGCACCTACCTTGATACGCAGTATTTT	CASTYLDTQYF
TRBV2	TRBD1	few	TRBJ2-5	TGTGCCAGCAGCCGTGGACAGGGTGGAAAGACCCAGTACTTC	CASSRGQGGKTQYF
TRBV27	.	few	TRBJ2-3	TGTGCCAGCAGTTTTTCACCTCTCGATACGCAGTATTTT	CASSFSPLDTQYF
TRBV6-5	.	many	TRBJ1-1	TGTGCCAGCAGTCGGGACACTGAAGCTTTCTTT	CASSRDTEAFF
TRBV6-1	TRBD1	many	TRBJ1-2	TGTGCCAGCAGTGATATGGACAGGGGATACTATGGCTACACCTTC	CASSDMDRGYYGYTF
TRBV27	.	many	TRBJ2-1	TGTGCCAGCAGTCTTTATAGTTACAATGAGCAGTTCTTC	CASSLYSYNEQFF
TRBV2	.	.	TRBJ1-6	TGTGCCAGCAGTCTCACTAATACTTCACCCCTCCACTTT	CASSLTNTSPLHF
TRBV2	.	.	TRBJ2-3	TGTGCCAGCAGTTATGCTTATGTCCCGCAGTATTTT	CASSYAYVPQYF
TRBV11-2	.	many	TRBJ1-4	TGTGCCAGCTCCCCCCCCGCAACTAATGAAAAACTGTTTTTT	CASSPPATNEKLFF
TRBV3-1	TRBD2	.	TRBJ2-2	TGTGCCAGCAGCCAAGAGGGTCGGCGGGAGGGCCCCCTACACGGCGGGGAGCTGTTTTTT	CASSQEGRREGPLHGGELFF
TRBV7-8	TRBD1	many	TRBJ2-1	TGTGCCAGCAGCCATCGACCGGGACAGGGGGCAAGTATGGCCTACAATGAGCAGTTCTTC	CASSHRPGQGASMAYNEQFF
TRBV18	.	many	TRBJ1-3	TGTGCCAGCTCATCGGAGGGTTTGGGAAACACCATATATTTT	CASSSEGLGNTIYF